A single sample gave rise to the 18 T cell receptor beta chains below, sequenced in a study of shared clonotypes between healthy human individuals (dated by TCRdb to between 2020 and 2021). Library method: the immunoSEQ multiplex PCR assay. TCRdb carries this immuneACCESS record with in-frame sequences only. Its versions omit some clonotypes, under half of them owing to an unresolved V gene in the studies checked, with the rest unexplained. This sample holds roughly 2,000,000 clones; around 93% were observed only once. Of the sample, approximately 1.6% falls within the top ten clones. CD8 naive samples consisted of CD45RO-negative cells that were positively selected for CCR7, yielding a CD45RA+CCR7+ population without TemRA cells. Sequencing was carried out using naive CD8+ T cells from PBMCs. This specimen's cell subset or site label, per the study, means: CD45RA+CCR7+. The source is a man aged 18 to 30 in good health. Some clones in this sample may be carry-over from other donors' samples.

The chain has TRBV7-9 and TRBJ2-3; TRBD1 aligns across 7 bases. Trimming removed 5 bases from V and 0 bases from J; junction bases left unmatched: 5. Germline CDR1 is SEHNR and CDR2 is FQNEAQ (reference sequence). The CDR3 has 15 amino acids. The CDR3 nucleotides read TGTGCCAGCAGCGCACAGGGGAGTAGCACAGATACGCAGTATTTT. Its protein product is CASSAQGSSTDTQYF.

About this clone itself: Mismatch with germline at one junction end may stem from a read error. The chain couples TRBV7-9 to TRBJ1-1; D call uncertain. CDR3 length: 14 amino acids. Germline CDR1 reads SEHNR; CDR2 reads FQNEAQ (reference sequence). The CDR3 nucleotides read TGTACCAGCAGCCCAGGCGCTATGAACACTGAAGCTTTCTTT. Translation: CTSSPGAMNTEAFF.

This clone was counted a single time. The gene calls are TRBV9 and TRBJ2-2; 9 bases fit TRBD2. CDR1 is SGDLS, CDR2 YYNGEE, per germline. The CDR3 runs to 14 residues. Trimming removed 5 bases from V and 4 bases from J; junction bases left unmatched: 3. The CDR3 loop reads CASRGREGTGELFF. The DNA for the CDR3 is TGTGCCAGCAGGGGGCGGGAGGGCACCGGGGAGCTGTTTTTT. Together with reference TRBV9 and TRBJ2-2, the CDR3 gives the full variable domain: DSGVTQTPKHLITATGQRVTLRCSPRSGDLSVYWYQQSLDQGLQFLIQYYNGEERAKGNILERFSAQQFPDLHSELNLSSLELGDSALYFCASRGREGTGELFFGEGSRLTVL.

The chain links TRBV7-9 to TRBJ2-7; D is perhaps TRBD2 (5 bases). The V gene's germline CDR1 is SEHNR and CDR2 FQNEAQ (reference sequence). This CDR3 has 11 amino acids. The V and J ends lost 7 bases and 9 bases respectively, with 13 bases between them. The CDR3 coding sequence is TGTGCCAGCAACCCGGACGAGGGGCAGTACTTC. Translated: CASNPDEGQYF. The full variable domain, completed using reference TRBV7-9 and TRBJ2-7, is DTGVSQNPRHKITKRGQNVTFRCDPISEHNRLYWYRQTLGQGPEFLTYFQNEAQLEKSRLLSDRFSAERPKGSFSTLEIQRTEQGDSAMYLCASNPDEGQYFGPGTRLTVT.

This clone was detected once. The chain couples TRBV29-1 to TRBJ2-7; TRBD1 is a possible D gene (6 bases). The germline V gene has CDR1 SQVTM and CDR2 ANQGSEA. The germline V and J ends were trimmed by 3 bases and 3 bases, with 33 bases remaining between them. This CDR3 region has 20 residues. The CDR3 nucleotides are TGCAGCGTTGAGACGACCGGGAATACAGAAGGACTCGAGGGGGTCTACGAGCAGTACTTC. Protein sequence: CSVETTGNTEGLEGVYEQYF.

This clone was found a few times. The V gene is TRBV2, the J gene TRBJ2-7; D gene unclear. CDR1 SNHLY and CDR2 FYNNEI come from the germline V gene. The CDR3 length is 12 residues. Between the trimmed V and J ends, which lost 6 bases and 0 bases, there was a span of 6 bases. CDR3: CASSTTSYEQYF. The CDR3 nucleotides read TGTGCCAGCAGCACAACCTCCTACGAGCAGTACTTC.

The chain couples TRBV7-9 to TRBJ2-5; D not resolved. Per the germline V gene, CDR1 is SEHNR and CDR2 is FQNEAQ (reference sequence). The germline V and J ends were trimmed by 2 bases and 7 bases, with 17 bases remaining between them. This CDR3 contains 15 residues. For the CDR3, the DNA is TGTGCCAGCAGCTTAATCGACTTCGGTGTGCGGACCCAGTACTTC. This sequence encodes CASSLIDFGVRTQYF.

This sequence joins TRBV19 and TRBJ1-2; possibly TRBD1 for D (5 bases). The CDR3 consists of 14 residues. The germline V gene has CDR1 LNHDA and CDR2 SQIVND (reference sequence). Trimming took off 5 bases at V and 4 bases at J, with 14 bases between the two ends. CDR3 residues: CASSPGRGAYGYTF. The CDR3 coding sequence is TGTGCCAGTAGTCCCGGGAGGGGCGCCTATGGCTACACCTTC.

The chain is built from TRBV7-9 and TRBJ2-1; 13 bases fit TRBD2. Germline trimming cut 5 bases from V and 7 bases from J; bases unmatched to any gene: 5. This CDR3 is built from 15 residues. Germline loops: CDR1 SEHNR, CDR2 FQNEAQ (reference sequence). CDR3 region: CASSLLAGGANEQFF. In nucleotides, the CDR3 is TGTGCCAGCAGCCTACTAGCGGGAGGGGCGAATGAGCAGTTCTTC. Variable domain in full (rest from reference TRBV7-9 and TRBJ2-1): DTGVSQNPRHKITKRGQNVTFRCDPISEHNRLYWYRQTLGQGPEFLTYFQNEAQLEKSRLLSDRFSAERPKGSFSTLEIQRTEQGDSAMYLCASSLLAGGANEQFFGPGTRLTVL.

The gene calls are TRBV13 and TRBJ2-7; D unresolved. CDR3 length: 13 amino acids. The V end lost 5 bases, the J end lost 5 bases, and 13 bases lay between the germline ends. Germline V gene lookup returns CDR1 PRHDT and CDR2 FYEKMQ (reference sequence). CDR3 protein: CASSANLRDEQYF. DNA of the CDR3: TGTGCCAGCAGCGCCAACCTCCGGGACGAGCAGTACTTC.

The V and J genes are TRBV29-1 and TRBJ2-1; D tentatively fits TRBD1 or TRBD2 (5 bases each). The CDR3 length is 13 residues. Germline V gene data show CDR1 as SQVTM and CDR2 as ANQGSEA. Trimming took off 3 bases at V and 7 bases at J, with 13 bases between the two ends. CDR3 loop: CSVDLGVWNEQFF. The DNA of the CDR3 is TGCAGCGTTGATCTGGGGGTTTGGAATGAGCAGTTCTTC.

The chain carries TRBV19 and TRBJ2-7; D perhaps matches TRBD2 (6 bases). The CDR3 contains 17 residues. Deletions cut 2 bases from V and 4 bases from J, with 21 bases between. CDR1 is LNHDA and CDR2 is SQIVND in the germline V gene (reference sequence). The CDR3 here is CASSIWASARGSYEQYF. The CDR3 DNA sequence: TGTGCCAGTAGTATATGGGCTAGCGCGAGAGGGTCTTACGAGCAGTACTTC. Complete variable domain (other parts from reference TRBV19 and TRBJ2-7): DGGITQSPKYLFRKEGQNVTLSCEQNLNHDAMYWYRQDPGQGLRLIYYSQIVNDFQKGDIAEGYSVSREKKESFPLTVTSAQKNPTAFYLCASSIWASARGSYEQYFGPGTRLTVT.

This chain links TRBV27 with TRBJ1-2, with 10 bases fitting TRBD1. Germline loops: CDR1 MNHEY, CDR2 SMNVEV (reference sequence). The CDR3 has 16 amino acids. With V trimmed by 3 bases and J by 3 bases, 7 bases remained unmatched. CDR3 nucleotides: TGTGCCAGCAGTTTCTCGACAGGGGGCCTGGACTATGGCTACACCTTC. Protein: CASSFSTGGLDYGYTF.

This chain connects TRBV9 to TRBJ2-1; 8 nucleotides agree with TRBD2. The CDR3 covers 14 residues. CDR1 SGDLS and CDR2 YYNGEE come from the germline V gene. With V trimmed by 7 bases and J by 8 bases, 11 bases remained unmatched. The CDR3 nucleotides are TGTGCCAGCGGACCTAGCGGGTCCGTGGATGAGCAGTTCTTC. It encodes CASGPSGSVDEQFF. Based on the CDR3 plus reference TRBV9 and TRBJ2-1, the full variable domain is DSGVTQTPKHLITATGQRVTLRCSPRSGDLSVYWYQQSLDQGLQFLIQYYNGEERAKGNILERFSAQQFPDLHSELNLSSLELGDSALYFCASGPSGSVDEQFFGPGTRLTVL.

This clone was seen a few times. J is TRBJ1-1 and V is TRBV19; 8 nucleotides agree with TRBD1. The V segment lost 8 bases and the J segment 5 bases; nucleotides outside the gene matches: 13. Germline CDR1 and CDR2: LNHDA and SQIVND (reference sequence). The CDR3 is made up of 15 amino acids. CDR3 protein: CASALGTGKWTEAFF. The CDR3 DNA is TGTGCCAGTGCGCTCGGGACAGGAAAGTGGACTGAAGCTTTCTTT.

V and J are TRBV2 and TRBJ2-7; 8 bases match TRBD2. J lost 4 bases, V lost 5 bases, and 13 bases had no gene match. The V gene's germline CDR1 is SNHLY and CDR2 FYNNEI. The length of the CDR3 is 16 residues. CDR3 protein: CASSRYSGTRGYEQYF. As DNA, the CDR3 is TGTGCCAGCAGTCGATACTCCGGGACTAGGGGTTACGAGCAGTACTTC.

On this clone itself: The sample holds other DNA sequences that translate to the same CDR3. The V call is TRBV27, the J call TRBJ2-7, with TRBD2 matching over 8 bases. The CDR3 totals 14 residues. Germline-derived CDR1 and CDR2 are MNHEY and SMNVEV (reference sequence). V was clipped by 2 bases and J by 3 bases; unmatched bases: 3. DNA for the CDR3: TGTGCCAGCAGTTTAACGAGCGGGGGCTACGAGCAGTACTTC. Translated, it gives CASSLTSGGYEQYF.

This chain links TRBV4-1 with TRBJ2-7, with D possibly being TRBD2 (5 bases). CDR3 length equals 15 residues. The germline V gene encodes CDR1 MGHRA and CDR2 YSYEKL. V was clipped by 0 bases and J by 2 bases, with 11 bases between them. This CDR3 is CASSQDLGLTYEQYF. CDR3 sequence (DNA): TGCGCCAGCAGCCAAGATCTAGGACTTACCTACGAGCAGTACTTC.